The 23 T cell receptor beta chains below were found in one sample sequenced in a study of blood T cell repertoires in COVID-19. Using immunoSEQ multiplex PCR, the repertoire was profiled, and TCRdb retains in-frame clones only, with some absent. The data contain about 110,000 clones, about 85% of them singletons. The source material was peripheral blood. The source is a man between 40 and 49 years old with acute or convalescent COVID-19.

This sequence joins TRBV7-6 and TRBJ2-3; D is undetermined. CDR3 size: 16 residues. V was cut by 1 base and J by 0 bases, with 11 bases left in between. The germline gives CDR1 SGHVS, CDR2 FNYEAQ. CDR3 bases: TGTGCCAGCAGCTTAGAGTTTTTCAGTAGCACAGATACGCAGTATTTT. It encodes CASSLEFFSSTDTQYF.

The chain has TRBV9 and TRBJ1-2; weak D call: TRBD1 (5 bases). Germline V gene lookup returns CDR1 SGDLS and CDR2 YYNGEE. This CDR3 is 13 amino acids long. Trimming stripped 4 bases from V and 7 bases from J, with 14 bases between. Here the CDR3 reads CASSTSDGGGYTF. CDR3 in DNA: TGTGCCAGCAGCACATCGGACGGGGGTGGCTACACCTTC.

V usage is TRBV9 and J usage is TRBJ2-6; possibly TRBD2 for D (5 bases). Germline CDR1 SGDLS, CDR2 YYNGEE. V lost 2 bases to trimming and J lost 1 base, with 7 bases between them. This CDR3 spans 15 amino acids. DNA for the CDR3: TGTGCCAGCAGCGTGGGGAGTTCTGGGGCCAACGTCCTGACTTTC. Its protein product is CASSVGSSGANVLTF.

The chain is built from TRBV3-1 (or the pseudogene TRBV3-2) and TRBJ2-7, with D perhaps matching TRBD1 (6 bases). The V gene lost 0 bases and the J gene lost 12 bases, with 12 bases spanning the gap. Germline V gene sequence: CDR1 LGHDT, CDR2 YNNKEL (reference sequence). This CDR3 is 12 amino acids long. The CDR3 reads CASSQDEGVPYF. CDR3 bases: TGTGCCAGCAGCCAAGATGAGGGGGTTCCGTACTTC.

The DNA of the CDR3 is TGTGCCAGCAGCCAACGGCGAGGGACTGAAGCTTTCTTT. Protein sequence: CASSQRRGTEAFF. J is TRBJ1-1 and V is TRBV3-1 (or the pseudogene TRBV3-2); D gene unclear. The V gene lost 2 bases and the J gene lost 5 bases, with 9 bases spanning the gap. CDR1 and CDR2 (germline): LGHDT, YNNKEL (reference sequence). The CDR3 consists of 13 residues.

In this sample, this clone turned up once. The genes are TRBV5-4 and TRBJ1-3; 7 nucleotides line up with TRBD1. The CDR3 is 15 residues long. Unmatched junction bases numbered 2, after V lost 0 bases and J lost 2 bases. Germline-derived CDR1 and CDR2 are SGHNT and YYREEE (reference sequence). DNA for the CDR3: TGTGCCAGCAGCTTGGAGGGGGCCCCTGGAAACACCATATATTTT. Translation gives CASSLEGAPGNTIYF.

The chain couples TRBV6-2 or TRBV6-3 to TRBJ2-2; 8 bases are shared with TRBD2. Germline values: CDR1 MNHEY, CDR2 SVGEGT. The J segment lost 4 bases and the V segment lost 5 bases, leaving 9 bases of the junction unmatched. The CDR3 contains 16 residues. The CDR3 protein is CASSPPGLDVTGELFF. CDR3 DNA sequence: TGTGCCAGCAGTCCCCCGGGACTAGACGTCACCGGGGAGCTGTTTTTT.

The chain combines TRBV7-6 with TRBJ2-7; D perhaps matches TRBD2 (6 bases). The V gene's germline CDR1 is SGHVS and CDR2 FNYEAQ. Trimming cost V 5 bases and J 6 bases, with 14 bases left between them. This CDR3 has 13 amino acids. In DNA form, the CDR3 reads TGTGCCAGCAGCCCGACCCGACTAGGCGAGCAGTACTTC. Translated: CASSPTRLGEQYF.

This sequence joins TRBV12-3 or TRBV12-4 and TRBJ2-1; perhaps TRBD2 as D (6 bases). The V end was cut by 5 bases, the J end by 8 bases, with 13 bases between. This CDR3 region has 13 residues. The CDR3, as DNA: TGTGCCAGCAGTCCGATACTAGCCGATGAGCAGTTCTTC. Translating gives CASSPILADEQFF.

The CDR3, as DNA: TGTGCCAGCAGCTACCTGCAAGGGACAGGGAAGATCGACGAGCAGTACTTC. Translating gives CASSYLQGTGKIDEQYF. This chain joins TRBV28 and TRBJ2-7; 9 bases agree with TRBD1. This CDR3 is built from 17 residues. Germline V CDR1 and CDR2: MDHEN, SYDVKM. With 6 bases clipped from V and 5 bases from J, the junction kept 17 bases outside the gene matches. The full variable domain, completed using reference TRBV28 and TRBJ2-7, is DVKVTQSSRYLVKRTGEKVFLECVQDMDHENMFWYRQDPGLGLRLIYFSYDVKMKEKGDIPEGYSVSREKKERFSLILESASTNQTSMYLCASSYLQGTGKIDEQYFGPGTRLTVT.

The rearrangement uses TRBV9 and TRBJ1-1; D is uncertain. CDR3 length: 12 residues. The V end was cut by 3 bases, the J end by 6 bases, with 9 bases between. In germline, CDR1 is SGDLS, CDR2 YYNGEE. This CDR3 reads CASSARGAEAFF. DNA of the CDR3: TGTGCCAGCAGCGCCCGCGGAGCTGAAGCTTTCTTT. The variable domain in full, with the rest retrieved from reference TRBV9 and TRBJ1-1, is DSGVTQTPKHLITATGQRVTLRCSPRSGDLSVYWYQQSLDQGLQFLIQYYNGEERAKGNILERFSAQQFPDLHSELNLSSLELGDSALYFCASSARGAEAFFGQGTRLTVV.

This clone was counted once. The V gene is TRBV5-1, the J gene TRBJ1-2, with D possibly TRBD1 on 6 matching bases. The CDR3 totals 15 residues. Germline V gene data show CDR1 as SGHRS and CDR2 as YFSETQ. V lost 4 bases to trimming and J lost 2 bases, with 15 bases between them. CDR3 in amino acids: CASSRTVGTNYGYTF. The CDR3 bases are TGCGCCAGCAGCCGGACAGTGGGGACCAACTATGGCTACACCTTC.

The chain couples TRBV19 to TRBJ1-6, with TRBD1 matching over 9 bases. The V gene's germline CDR1 is LNHDA and CDR2 SQIVND (reference sequence). With 6 bases clipped from V and 7 bases from J, the junction kept 7 bases outside the gene matches. The CDR3 extends over 15 amino acids. As DNA, the CDR3 is TGTGCCAGTAGCCTGGGACAGGGAGGAAATTCACCCCTCCACTTT. This codes for CASSLGQGGNSPLHF.

This sequence joins TRBV27 and TRBJ1-5, with D perhaps matching TRBD1 (5 bases). There are 15 residues in the CDR3. V was clipped by 3 bases and J by 5 bases, with 14 bases between them. The germline CDR1 and CDR2 sequences are MNHEY and SMNVEV (reference sequence). CDR3 in amino acids: CASSLGQGTYQPQHF. CDR3 DNA: TGTGCCAGCAGTTTGGGGCAAGGGACTTATCAGCCCCAGCATTTT.

The chain uses TRBV7-6 and TRBJ1-3; TRBD1 matches 8 bases. This CDR3 is 17 amino acids long. With V trimmed by 2 bases and J by 0 bases, 6 bases remained unmatched. The germline CDR1 and CDR2 sequences are SGHVS and FNYEAQ. CDR3 region: CASSLMGQDLSGNTIYF. CDR3 nucleotide sequence: TGTGCCAGCAGCTTAATGGGACAGGACCTCTCTGGAAACACCATATATTTT.

Comment on this clone: The same CDR3 also results from other DNA sequences found in this sample. The rearrangement uses TRBV5-1 and TRBJ2-7; 7 nucleotides agree with TRBD1. The CDR3 contains 16 residues. Germline V lookup: CDR1 SGHRS, CDR2 YFSETQ. With 0 bases clipped from V and 0 bases from J, the junction kept 6 bases outside the gene matches. The DNA of the CDR3 is TGCGCCAGCAGCTTGGCGGGACAGCCTTCCTCCTACGAGCAGTACTTC. This translates into CASSLAGQPSSYEQYF. Based on the CDR3 plus reference TRBV5-1 and TRBJ2-7, the full variable domain is KAGVTQTPRYLIKTRGQQVTLSCSPISGHRSVSWYQQTPGQGLQFLFEYFSETQRNKGNFPGRFSGRQFSNSRSEMNVSTLELGDSALYLCASSLAGQPSSYEQYFGPGTRLTVT.

The chain couples TRBV21-1 to TRBJ2-7; TRBD1 was called by the table and not checked on the DNA. TRBV21-1 is listed as a pseudogene. This CDR3 spans 13 amino acids. The CDR3 region is CASGLRDTYEQYF. The DNA of the CDR3 is TGTGCCAGCGGGTTACGGGACACCTACGAGCAGTACTTC.

This sequence joins TRBV6-5 and TRBJ2-1, with 10 nucleotides matching TRBD2. This CDR3 region has 15 residues. Germline values: CDR1 MNHEY, CDR2 SVGAGI. J lost 8 bases, V lost 2 bases, and 6 bases had no gene match. Written as DNA, the CDR3 is TGTGCCAGCAGTTACGGGCTAGCGGGAGCCGATGAGCAGTTCTTC. Translation gives CASSYGLAGADEQFF.

The chain uses TRBV4-1 and TRBJ2-7; 11 bases are a match to TRBD1. CDR1 and CDR2 (germline): MGHRA, YSYEKL. The trim removed 0 bases at V and 11 bases at J, leaving 12 bases unmatched. There are 16 residues in the CDR3. The CDR3, as DNA: TGCGCCAGCAGCCAAGATCCTGGGACAGGGGGGACTAAGGAGTACTTC. Amino acid sequence: CASSQDPGTGGTKEYF.

This chain connects TRBV6-2 or TRBV6-3 to TRBJ2-7, with a possible D match to TRBD2 (6 bases). The length of the CDR3 is 20 residues. Trimming pared 0 bases from V and 8 bases from J, leaving 32 bases between. From germline, CDR1 is MNHEY and CDR2 SVGEGT. The CDR3 DNA reads TGTGCCAGCAGTTACTCGAGTAATCGAGGGCGGGCCGCGGAGGGCGGCAAGCAGTACTTC. This gives the protein CASSYSSNRGRAAEGGKQYF.

The chain is built from TRBV27 and TRBJ2-1; 8 nucleotides agree with TRBD2. Germline values: CDR1 MNHEY, CDR2 SMNVEV (reference sequence). V was pared by 3 bases and J by 8 bases, with 6 bases of the junction left unmatched. This CDR3 is built from 14 residues. The CDR3 protein is CASSLTSARDEQFF. DNA for the CDR3: TGTGCCAGCAGTTTGACTAGCGCGCGGGATGAGCAGTTCTTC.

The genes are TRBV7-9 and TRBJ2-1; possible D gene TRBD1, 7 bases. Germline V CDR1 and CDR2: SEHNR, FQNEAQ (reference sequence). This CDR3 comprises 16 residues. Trimming stripped 4 bases from V and 3 bases from J, with 16 bases between. As DNA, the CDR3 is TGTGCCAGCAGCTCACGGGGGACAGTCAGCTACAATGAGCAGTTCTTC. The encoded protein is CASSSRGTVSYNEQFF.

The rearrangement joins TRBV6-5 to TRBJ2-3; 11 nucleotides match TRBD2. This CDR3 is 14 amino acids long. CDR1 MNHEY and CDR2 SVGAGI come from the germline V gene. Losses at the gene ends were 7 bases for V and 4 bases for J; bases not matched to a gene: 4. CDR3 residues: CASKLAGGADTQYF. The DNA of the CDR3 is TGTGCCAGCAAGCTAGCGGGAGGCGCAGATACGCAGTATTTT.